The present TCR beta chain was sequenced within a study of monozygotic twins with inflammatory bowel disease. TCRdb reanalyzed the 5' RACE reads and collapses them to one entry per CDR3 protein, without DNA. In total, the table holds about 350,000 distinct CDR3 sequences. Regarding the study as a whole: The study found lower TCRbeta diversity (inverse Simpson) in IBD patients than in healthy co-twins.

With regard to this clonotype: The antigen is not known.

Whole blood that had not undergone T cell sorting provided the isolated total RNA. Sequencing was performed on blood. The source of this sequence is a human donor with ulcerative colitis or Crohn's disease, or a healthy co-twin of an affected twin (not recorded which).

Here the CDR3 reads CASSYYIYGELFF. The chain recombines TRBV6-5 with TRBJ2-2. CDR1 is MNHEY, CDR2 SVGAGI, per germline. The CDR3 is 13 residues long.